A selection of T cell receptor beta chains follows, all from one sample in a study of glioma-infiltrating T cells. From the multiplex PCR reads, TCRdb called clonotypes with MiXCR, one entry per CDR3 protein. The data contain some 190,000 distinct CDR3 sequences, 32% of them singletons. Sequenced material: glioma tissue, nonneoplastic brain tissue, or PBMCs (not recorded which). Receptors were obtained from a human donor with low-grade glioma or glioblastoma, undergoing nonglioma brain surgery, or in good health (not recorded which). Both conserved end residues are part of each CDR3. A D gene is named only where the DNA matches it firmly. Not all rows give a size; the values are once, few, many and, for expanded clones, a class.

CDR3,DNA,J,D,V,size
CAISEALAGANTGELFF,TGTGCCATCAGTGAGGCGCTAGCGGGAGCGAACACCGGGGAGCTGTTTTTT,TRBJ2-2,TRBD2,TRBV10-3,few
CASSPRQVGYEQYF,TGCGCCAGCAGCCCTCGACAGGTTGGATACGAGCAGTACTTC,TRBJ2-7,NA,TRBV4-1,NA
CASSPLLANTDTQYF,TGTGCCAGCAGCCCTTTACTAGCGAACACAGATACGCAGTATTTT,TRBJ2-3,TRBD2,TRBV3-1,many
CASSQSGTSGRREQFF,TGCGCCAGCAGCCAATCCGGGACTAGCGGGAGAAGAGAGCAGTTCTTC,TRBJ2-1,TRBD2,TRBV4-3,many
CASSAPTGYNSPLHF,TGTGCCAGCAGTGCCCCAACGGGGTATAATTCACCCCTCCACTTT,TRBJ1-6,NA,TRBV25-1,many
CASSSELAARGEQFF,TGTGCCAGCAGTTCTGAACTAGCGGCGAGGGGAGAGCAGTTCTTC,TRBJ2-1,TRBD2,TRBV27,NA
CASSAGRTPDTQYF,TGCGCCAGCAGCGCGGGACGGACGCCAGATACGCAGTATTTT,TRBJ2-3,NA,TRBV5-1,NA
CATTIAGGSYNEQFF,TGTGCCACCACCATAGCGGGAGGCTCCTACAATGAGCAGTTCTTC,TRBJ2-1,TRBD2,TRBV15,many
CASSPIRTGTGYEQYF,TGTGCCAGCTCACCAATTAGGACAGGGACCGGATACGAGCAGTACTTC,TRBJ2-7,TRBD1,TRBV18,few
CASSGSTNYGYTF,TGTGCCAGCAGTGGAAGTACTAACTATGGCTACACCTTC,TRBJ1-2,NA,TRBV12-3/TRBV12-4,many
CASSPRPQGVNEQYF,TGTGCCAGCAGCCCCCGCCCGCAGGGAGTCAACGAGCAGTACTTC,TRBJ2-7,NA,TRBV7-2,many
CASSHLSASTNYGYTF,TGTGCCAGCAGCCATCTGTCTGCTTCAACTAACTATGGCTACACCTTC,TRBJ1-2,NA,TRBV16,few
CATSDPTGGESNYGYTF,TGTGCCACCAGTGACCCGACAGGGGGCGAGAGTAACTATGGCTACACCTTC,TRBJ1-2,TRBD1,TRBV24-1,many
CASSGAGYYNEQYF,TGTGCCAGCAGCGGGGCAGGGTACTACAATGAGCAGTACTTC,TRBJ2-5,NA,TRBV6-2/TRBV6-3,NA
CASSVLQGQGAAEAFF,TGTGCCAGCAGTGTTCTCCAGGGACAGGGGGCCGCTGAAGCTTTCTTT,TRBJ1-1,TRBD1,TRBV28,many
CATSTGTSGSEGPGELFF,TGTGCCACCTCGACCGGGACTAGCGGGAGTGAGGGGCCCGGGGAGCTGTTTTTT,TRBJ2-2,TRBD2,TRBV10-3,NA
CASSQDPRQPGLATTDTQYF,TGCGCCAGCAGCCAAGACCCGCGACAACCGGGACTAGCGACCACAGATACGCAGTATTTT,TRBJ2-3,TRBD2,TRBV4-3,many
CASSPTTSGRVRETQYF,TGTGCCAGCAGCCCAACCACTAGCGGGAGAGTTAGAGAGACCCAGTACTTC,TRBJ2-5,TRBD2,TRBV7-9,once
CASSPGTSGRRDTQYF,TGTGCCAGCAGCCCCGGGACTAGCGGGAGGCGGGATACGCAGTATTTT,TRBJ2-3,TRBD2,TRBV7-2,many
CASGLGLEGVTQYF,TGTGCTAGTGGTTTGGGGCTGGAAGGCGTTACGCAGTATTTT,TRBJ2-3,NA,TRBV12-5,few
CASSLSGSKETQYF,TGTGCCAGCAGTTTGAGCGGGAGCAAAGAGACCCAGTACTTC,TRBJ2-5,TRBD2,TRBV28,many